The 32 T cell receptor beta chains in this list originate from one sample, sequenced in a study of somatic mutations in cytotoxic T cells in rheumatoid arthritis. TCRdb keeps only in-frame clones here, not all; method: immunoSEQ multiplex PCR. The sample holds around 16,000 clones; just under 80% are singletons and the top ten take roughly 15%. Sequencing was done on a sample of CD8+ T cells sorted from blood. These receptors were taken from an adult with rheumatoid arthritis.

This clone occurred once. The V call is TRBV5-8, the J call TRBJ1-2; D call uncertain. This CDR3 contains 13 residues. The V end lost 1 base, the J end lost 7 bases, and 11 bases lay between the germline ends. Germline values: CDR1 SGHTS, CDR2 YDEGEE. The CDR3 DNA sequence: TGTGCCAGCAGCTTGTTTGCAGCCCTTGGCTACACCTTC. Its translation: CASSLFAALGYTF.

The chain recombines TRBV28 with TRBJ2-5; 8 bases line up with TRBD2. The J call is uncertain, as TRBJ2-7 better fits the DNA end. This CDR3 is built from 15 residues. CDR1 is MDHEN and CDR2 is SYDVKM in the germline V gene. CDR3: CASSPGASGFDEQYF. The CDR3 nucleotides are TGTGCCAGCAGCCCCGGGGCTAGCGGGTTCGACGAGCAGTACTTC.

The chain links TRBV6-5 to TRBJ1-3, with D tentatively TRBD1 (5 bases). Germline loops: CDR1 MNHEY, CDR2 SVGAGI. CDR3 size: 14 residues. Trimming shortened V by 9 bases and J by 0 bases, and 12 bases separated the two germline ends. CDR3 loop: CASKHRSSGNTIYF. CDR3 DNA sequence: TGTGCCAGTAAACACAGGAGCTCTGGAAACACCATATATTTT.

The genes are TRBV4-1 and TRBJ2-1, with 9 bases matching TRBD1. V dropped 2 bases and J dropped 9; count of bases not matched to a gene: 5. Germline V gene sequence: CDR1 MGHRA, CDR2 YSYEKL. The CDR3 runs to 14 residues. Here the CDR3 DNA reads TGCGCCAGCAGCCAACCGGGACAGGGTGGTGAGCAGTTCTTC. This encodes CASSQPGQGGEQFF.

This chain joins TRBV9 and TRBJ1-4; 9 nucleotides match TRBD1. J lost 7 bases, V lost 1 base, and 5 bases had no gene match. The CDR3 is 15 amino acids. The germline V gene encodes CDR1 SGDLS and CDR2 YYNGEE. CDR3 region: CASSVRTGGLEKLFF. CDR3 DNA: TGTGCCAGCAGCGTAAGAACAGGGGGCCTTGAAAAACTGTTTTTT. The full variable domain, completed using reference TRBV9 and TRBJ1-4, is DSGVTQTPKHLITATGQRVTLRCSPRSGDLSVYWYQQSLDQGLQFLIQYYNGEERAKGNILERFSAQQFPDLHSELNLSSLELGDSALYFCASSVRTGGLEKLFFGSGTQLSVL.

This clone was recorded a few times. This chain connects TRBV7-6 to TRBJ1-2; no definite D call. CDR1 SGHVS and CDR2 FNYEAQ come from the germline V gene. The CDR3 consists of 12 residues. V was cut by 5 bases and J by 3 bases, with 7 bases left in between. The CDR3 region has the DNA TGTGCCAGCAGCCCCGGTGACTATGGCTACACCTTC. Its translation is CASSPGDYGYTF.

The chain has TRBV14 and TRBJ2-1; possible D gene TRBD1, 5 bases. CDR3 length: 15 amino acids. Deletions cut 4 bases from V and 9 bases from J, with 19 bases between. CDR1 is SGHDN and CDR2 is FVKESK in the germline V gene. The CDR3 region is CASSLTRIQAAEQFF. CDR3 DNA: TGTGCCAGCAGCCTAACGCGTATACAGGCCGCTGAGCAGTTCTTC.

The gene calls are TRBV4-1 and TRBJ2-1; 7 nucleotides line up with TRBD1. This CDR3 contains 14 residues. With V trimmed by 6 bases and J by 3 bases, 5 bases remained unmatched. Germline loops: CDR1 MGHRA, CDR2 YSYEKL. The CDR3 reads CASRQTGNYNEQFF. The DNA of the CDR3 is TGCGCCAGCAGGCAGACAGGGAACTACAATGAGCAGTTCTTC.

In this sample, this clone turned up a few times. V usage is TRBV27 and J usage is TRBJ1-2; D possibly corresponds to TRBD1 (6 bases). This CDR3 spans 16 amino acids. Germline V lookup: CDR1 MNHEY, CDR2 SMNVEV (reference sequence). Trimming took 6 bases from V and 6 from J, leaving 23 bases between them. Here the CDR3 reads CASSRYPWTAGDGYTF. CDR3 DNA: TGTGCCAGCAGCCGATACCCCTGGACAGCGGGAGATGGCTACACCTTC.

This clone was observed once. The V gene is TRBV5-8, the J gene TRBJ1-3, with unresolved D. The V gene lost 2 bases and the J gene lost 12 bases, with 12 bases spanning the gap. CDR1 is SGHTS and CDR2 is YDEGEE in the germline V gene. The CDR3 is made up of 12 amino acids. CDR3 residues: CASSFDGTIIYF. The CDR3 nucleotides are TGTGCCAGCAGCTTCGACGGAACTATCATATATTTT.

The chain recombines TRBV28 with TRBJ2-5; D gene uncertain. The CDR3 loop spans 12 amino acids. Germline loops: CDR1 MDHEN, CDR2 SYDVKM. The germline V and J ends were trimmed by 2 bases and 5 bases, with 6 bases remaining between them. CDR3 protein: CASSLGLETQYF. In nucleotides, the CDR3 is TGTGCCAGCAGTTTAGGTTTGGAGACCCAGTACTTC.

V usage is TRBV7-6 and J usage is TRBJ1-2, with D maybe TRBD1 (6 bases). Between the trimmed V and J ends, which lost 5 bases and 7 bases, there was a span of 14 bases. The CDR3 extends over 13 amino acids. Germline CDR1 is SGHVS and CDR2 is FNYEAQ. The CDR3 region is CASSQTGYSGYTF. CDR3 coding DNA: TGTGCCAGCAGCCAAACAGGGTATAGTGGCTACACCTTC.

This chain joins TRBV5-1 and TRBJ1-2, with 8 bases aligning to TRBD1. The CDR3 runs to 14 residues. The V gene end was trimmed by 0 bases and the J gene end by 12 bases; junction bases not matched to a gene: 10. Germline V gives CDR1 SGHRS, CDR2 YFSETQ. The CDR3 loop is CASSLEVQGAPHTF. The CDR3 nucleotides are TGCGCCAGCAGCTTGGAGGTGCAGGGGGCCCCTCACACCTTC.

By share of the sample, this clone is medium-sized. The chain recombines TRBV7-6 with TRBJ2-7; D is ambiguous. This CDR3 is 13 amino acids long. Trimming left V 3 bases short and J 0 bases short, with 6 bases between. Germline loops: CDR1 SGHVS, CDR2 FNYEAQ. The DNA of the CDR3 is TGTGCCAGCAGCTTCAACCCCTCCTACGAGCAGTACTTC. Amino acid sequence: CASSFNPSYEQYF.

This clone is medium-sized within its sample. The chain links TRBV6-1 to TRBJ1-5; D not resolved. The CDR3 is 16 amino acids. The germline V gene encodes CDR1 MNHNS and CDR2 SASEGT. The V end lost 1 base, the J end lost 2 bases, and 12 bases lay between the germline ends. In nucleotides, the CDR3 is TGTGCCAGCAGTGAAGGGGAGGGAGTCGGCAATCAGCCCCAGCATTTT. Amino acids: CASSEGEGVGNQPQHF.

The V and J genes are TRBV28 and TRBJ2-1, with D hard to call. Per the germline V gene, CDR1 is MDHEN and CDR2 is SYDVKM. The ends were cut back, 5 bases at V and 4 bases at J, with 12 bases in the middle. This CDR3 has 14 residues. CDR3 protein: CASSPPIGYNEQFF. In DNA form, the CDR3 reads TGTGCCAGCAGTCCCCCCATTGGGTACAATGAGCAGTTCTTC.

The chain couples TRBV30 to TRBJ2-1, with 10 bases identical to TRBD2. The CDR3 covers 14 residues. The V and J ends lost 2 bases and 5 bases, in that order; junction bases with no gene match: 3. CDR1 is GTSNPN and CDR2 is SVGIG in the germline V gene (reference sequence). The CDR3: CAWSQLAGNNEQFF. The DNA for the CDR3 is TGTGCCTGGAGTCAACTAGCGGGGAACAATGAGCAGTTCTTC. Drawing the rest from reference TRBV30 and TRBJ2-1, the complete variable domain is SQTIHQWPATLVQPVGSPLSLECTVEGTSNPNLYWYRQAAGRGLQLLFYSVGIGQISSEVPQNLSASRPQDRQFILSSKKLLLSDSGFYLCAWSQLAGNNEQFFGPGTRLTVL.

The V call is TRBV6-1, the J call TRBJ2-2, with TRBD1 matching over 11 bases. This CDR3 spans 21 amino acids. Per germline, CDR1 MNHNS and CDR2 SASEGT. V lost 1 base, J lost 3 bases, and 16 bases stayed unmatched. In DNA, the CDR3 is TGTGCCAGCAGTGAAGATGTTCTCGGGACAGGGGGAGACATGGACACCGGGGAGCTGTTTTTT. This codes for CASSEDVLGTGGDMDTGELFF.

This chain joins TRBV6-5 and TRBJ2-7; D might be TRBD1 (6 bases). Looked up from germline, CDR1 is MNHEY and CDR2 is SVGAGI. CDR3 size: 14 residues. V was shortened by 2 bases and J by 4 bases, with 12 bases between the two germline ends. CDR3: CASSYRGTVYEQYF. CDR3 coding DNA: TGTGCCAGCAGTTACAGGGGGACCGTTTACGAGCAGTACTTC.

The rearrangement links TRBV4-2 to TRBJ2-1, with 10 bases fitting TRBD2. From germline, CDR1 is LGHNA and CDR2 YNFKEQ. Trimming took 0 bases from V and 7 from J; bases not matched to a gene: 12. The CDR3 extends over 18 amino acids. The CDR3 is CASSQERPSGGRGNEQFF. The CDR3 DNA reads TGTGCCAGCAGCCAAGAAAGGCCTAGCGGGGGCCGGGGGAATGAGCAGTTCTTC.

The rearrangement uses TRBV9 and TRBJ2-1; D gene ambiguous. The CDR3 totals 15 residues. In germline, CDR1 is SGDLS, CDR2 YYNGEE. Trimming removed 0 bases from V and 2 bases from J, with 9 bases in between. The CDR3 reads CASSVALETYNEQFF. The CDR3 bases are TGTGCCAGCAGCGTAGCGTTAGAGACCTACAATGAGCAGTTCTTC.

The CDR3 nucleotides are TGTGCCAGCAGTGCCCCGGGACAGGGTTCGCGTCTCCTCTACGAGCAGTACTTC. It yields the protein CASSAPGQGSRLLYEQYF. The J gene is TRBJ2-7, the V gene TRBV2, with TRBD1 matching 9 bases. V gave up 4 bases and J gave up 3 bases; unmatched junction bases: 16. Looked up from germline, CDR1 is SNHLY and CDR2 is FYNNEI. The CDR3 length is 18 residues. Full variable domain (remainder filled in from reference TRBV2 and TRBJ2-7): EPEVTQTPSHQVTQMGQEVILRCVPISNHLYFYWYRQILGQKVEFLVSFYNNEISEKSEIFDDQFSVERPDGSNFTLKIRSTKLEDSAMYFCASSAPGQGSRLLYEQYFGPGTRLTVT.

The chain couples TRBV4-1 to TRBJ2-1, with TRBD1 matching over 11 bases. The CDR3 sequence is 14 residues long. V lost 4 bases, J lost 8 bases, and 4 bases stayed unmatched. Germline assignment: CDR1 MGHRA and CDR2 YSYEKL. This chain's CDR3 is CASSLWTGGDEQFF. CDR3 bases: TGCGCCAGCAGCCTTTGGACAGGGGGCGATGAGCAGTTCTTC.

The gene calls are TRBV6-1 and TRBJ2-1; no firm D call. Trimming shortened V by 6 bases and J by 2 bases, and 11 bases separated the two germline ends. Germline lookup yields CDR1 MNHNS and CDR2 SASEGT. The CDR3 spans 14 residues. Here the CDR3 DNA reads TGTGCCAGCAGGACGACCCGTACCTACAATGAGCAGTTCTTC. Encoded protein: CASRTTRTYNEQFF.

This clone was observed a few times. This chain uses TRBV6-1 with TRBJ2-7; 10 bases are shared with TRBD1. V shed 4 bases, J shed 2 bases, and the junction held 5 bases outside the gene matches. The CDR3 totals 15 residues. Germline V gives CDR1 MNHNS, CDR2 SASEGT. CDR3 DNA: TGTGCCAGCAGTGGGCCGGGACAGGGGCCCTACGAGCAGTACTTC. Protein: CASSGPGQGPYEQYF.

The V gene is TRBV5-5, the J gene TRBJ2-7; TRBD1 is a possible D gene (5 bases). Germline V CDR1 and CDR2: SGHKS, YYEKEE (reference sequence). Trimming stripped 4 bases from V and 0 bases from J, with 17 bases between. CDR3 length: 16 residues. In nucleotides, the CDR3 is TGTGCCAGCAGCAACTATGTAGGCAGGGACTCCTACGAGCAGTACTTC. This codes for CASSNYVGRDSYEQYF.

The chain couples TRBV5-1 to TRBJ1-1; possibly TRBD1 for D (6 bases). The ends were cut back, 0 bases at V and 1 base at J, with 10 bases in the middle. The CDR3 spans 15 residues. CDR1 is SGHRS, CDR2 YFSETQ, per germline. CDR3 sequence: CASSLVGGPNTEAFF. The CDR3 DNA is TGCGCCAGCAGCTTGGTAGGGGGGCCGAACACTGAAGCTTTCTTT.

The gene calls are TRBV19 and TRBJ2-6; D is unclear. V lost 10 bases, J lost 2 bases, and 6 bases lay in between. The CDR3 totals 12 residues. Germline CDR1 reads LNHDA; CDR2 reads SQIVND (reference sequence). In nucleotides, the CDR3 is TGTGCCACCGGAACTGGGGCCAACGTCCTGACTTTC. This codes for CATGTGANVLTF.

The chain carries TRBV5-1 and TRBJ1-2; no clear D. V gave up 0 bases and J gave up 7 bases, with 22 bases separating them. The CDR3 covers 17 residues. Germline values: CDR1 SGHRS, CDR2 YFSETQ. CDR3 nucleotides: TGCGCCAGCAGCTTGGCCAAAGTAGAGCAGAAATGGAGTGGCTACACCTTC. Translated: CASSLAKVEQKWSGYTF.

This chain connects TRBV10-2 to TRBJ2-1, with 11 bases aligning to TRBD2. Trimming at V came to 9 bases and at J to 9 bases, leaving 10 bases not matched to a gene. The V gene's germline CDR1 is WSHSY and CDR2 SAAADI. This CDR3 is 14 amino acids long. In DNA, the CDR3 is TGCGCCAGTGATAGCGGGGGGGGCCTTGTTGAGCAGTTCTTC. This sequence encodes CASDSGGGLVEQFF.

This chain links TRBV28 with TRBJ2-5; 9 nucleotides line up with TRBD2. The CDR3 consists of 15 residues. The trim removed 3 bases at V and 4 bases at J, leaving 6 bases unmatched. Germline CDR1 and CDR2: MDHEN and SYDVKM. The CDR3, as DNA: TGTGCCAGCAGTTTGGCCGGACTAGCGAGAGAGACCCAGTACTTC. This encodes CASSLAGLARETQYF.

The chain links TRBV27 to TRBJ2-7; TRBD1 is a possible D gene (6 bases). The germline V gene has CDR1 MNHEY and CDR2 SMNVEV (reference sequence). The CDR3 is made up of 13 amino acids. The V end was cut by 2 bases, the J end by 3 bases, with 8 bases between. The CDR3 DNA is TGTGCCAGCAGTTTAGGGACATACTACGAGCAGTACTTC. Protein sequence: CASSLGTYYEQYF.